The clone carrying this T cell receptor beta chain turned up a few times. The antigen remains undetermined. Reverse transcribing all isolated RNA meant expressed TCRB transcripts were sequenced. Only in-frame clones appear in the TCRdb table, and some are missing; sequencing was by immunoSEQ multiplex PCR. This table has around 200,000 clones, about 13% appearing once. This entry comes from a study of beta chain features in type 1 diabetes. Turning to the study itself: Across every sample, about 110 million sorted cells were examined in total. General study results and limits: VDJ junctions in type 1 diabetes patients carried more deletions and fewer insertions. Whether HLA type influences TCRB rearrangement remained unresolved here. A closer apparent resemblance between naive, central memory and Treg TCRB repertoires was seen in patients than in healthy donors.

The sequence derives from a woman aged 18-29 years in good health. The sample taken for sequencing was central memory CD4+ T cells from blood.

The CDR3 loop reads CASSQEVRDYEQYF. CDR3 DNA sequence: TGCGCCAGCAGCCAAGAAGTCAGGGACTACGAGCAGTACTTC. V usage is TRBV4-3 and J usage is TRBJ2-7; TRBD1 might be the D (5 bases). V lost 0 bases, J lost 3 bases, and 9 bases lay in between. Germline CDR1 LGHNA, CDR2 YSLEER. CDR3 length: 14 residues.